The present T cell receptor beta chain was sequenced within a study of identical twins. Via MiXCR, TCRdb re-called the 5' RACE reads, giving one row per CDR3 protein. The sample holds roughly 540,000 distinct CDR3 sequences, less than 25% seen once. This clonotype was recorded a few times. There were only healthy Caucasians among the donors. From germline, CDR1 is LNHNV and CDR2 YYDKDF (reference sequence). V dropped 0 bases and J dropped 2 bases, with 10 bases sitting between them. There are 15 residues in the CDR3. These data also formed part of another study, on T cells expressing NK-cell markers.

Material for sequencing was CD4+ T cells sorted from blood. This clonotype was obtained from a woman younger than 35 in good health. V gene TRBV15 combines with J gene TRBJ2-5, with D unclear. As DNA, the CDR3 is TGTGCCACCAGCAGAGAACCGGACGGTCAAGAGACCCAGTACTTC. The encoded protein is CATSREPDGQETQYF.